These 2 T cell receptor beta chains share one sample of origin, sequenced in a study of blood T cell repertoires in COVID-19. Sequencing was performed with immunoSEQ multiplex PCR; in TCRdb, only in-frame clones are kept and a portion is missing. The table has about 83,000 clones, 70% to 90% seen once. The specimen sequenced was peripheral blood. These receptors originate from a man aged 55 to 70 with acute or convalescent COVID-19.

Only a few counts were recorded for this clone. This chain links TRBV12-3 or TRBV12-4 with TRBJ1-2; D gene ambiguous. The CDR3 is 13 amino acids. Trimming took 3 bases from V and 4 from J, leaving 9 bases between them. CDR3 nucleotide sequence: TGTGCCAGCAGTTTCAAAAGGAGCTATGGCTACACCTTC. Protein product: CASSFKRSYGYTF.

Details on this clone: With a much larger clone just one base away, this may be a read error. The sample contains more than one DNA sequence encoding this CDR3. The gene calls are TRBV19 and TRBJ2-2; D ambiguous. Germline V lookup: CDR1 LNHDA, CDR2 SQIVND (reference sequence). The CDR3 has 13 residues. The CDR3 protein is CASSEVATGELFF. In DNA, the CDR3 is TGTGCTAGTAGTGAAGTGGCCACCGGGGAGCTGTTTTTT.